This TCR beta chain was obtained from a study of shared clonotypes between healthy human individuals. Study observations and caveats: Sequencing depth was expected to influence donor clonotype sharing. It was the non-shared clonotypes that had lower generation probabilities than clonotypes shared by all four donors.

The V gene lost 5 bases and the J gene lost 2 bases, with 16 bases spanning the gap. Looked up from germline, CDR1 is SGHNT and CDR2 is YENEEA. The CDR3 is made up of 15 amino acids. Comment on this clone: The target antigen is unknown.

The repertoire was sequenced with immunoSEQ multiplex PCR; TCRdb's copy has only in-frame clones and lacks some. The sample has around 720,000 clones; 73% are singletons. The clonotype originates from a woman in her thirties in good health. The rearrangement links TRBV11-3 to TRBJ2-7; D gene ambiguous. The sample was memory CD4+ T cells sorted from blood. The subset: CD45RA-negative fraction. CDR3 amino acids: CASSPGGRRTYEQYF. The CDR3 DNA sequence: TGTGCCAGCAGCCCTGGTGGCAGGCGGACCTACGAGCAGTACTTC.